A single sample gave rise to the 5 T cell receptor beta chains below, sequenced in a study of shared clonotypes between healthy human individuals. TCRdb's copy holds only in-frame clones and misses some; the assay was immunoSEQ multiplex PCR. In the table there are about 2.4 million clones, approximately 93% of which are singletons. Sequences were obtained from naive CD4+ T cells from PBMCs. This sample's subset: CD45RA+ positively selected. The receptors come from a young man in good health. Some clones in this sample may be carry-over from other donors' samples.

The chain employs TRBV6-4 and TRBJ1-2; unclear D gene. CDR1 is MRHNA and CDR2 is SNTAGT in the germline V gene. The CDR3 is 13 residues long. The V end lost 5 bases, the J end lost 0 bases, and 7 bases lay between the germline ends. CDR3 in DNA: TGTGCCAGCAGTTACGGTCCTAACTATGGCTACACCTTC. The encoded protein is CASSYGPNYGYTF.

Points on this clone: Other DNA sequences from this sample encode an identical CDR3 as well. The chain couples TRBV5-1 to TRBJ2-7; D not resolved. There are 14 residues in the CDR3. The ends were cut back, 2 bases at V and 0 bases at J, with 9 bases in the middle. Germline values: CDR1 SGHRS, CDR2 YFSETQ. The CDR3 region is CASSLRANSYEQYF. The CDR3 region has the DNA TGCGCCAGCAGCTTACGGGCGAACTCCTACGAGCAGTACTTC. The whole variable domain, remainder taken from reference TRBV5-1 and TRBJ2-7, is KAGVTQTPRYLIKTRGQQVTLSCSPISGHRSVSWYQQTPGQGLQFLFEYFSETQRNKGNFPGRFSGRQFSNSRSEMNVSTLELGDSALYLCASSLRANSYEQYFGPGTRLTVT.

This clone was picked up a small number of times. The chain uses TRBV30 and TRBJ1-5; D not resolved. V gave up 0 bases and J gave up 13 bases, with 10 bases separating them. The V gene's germline CDR1 is GTSNPN and CDR2 SVGIG (reference sequence). The CDR3 extends over 11 amino acids. The DNA for the CDR3 is TGTGCCTGGAGTGTAGGCGGGATTCAGCATTTT. As protein: CAWSVGGIQHF.

The V gene is TRBV7-3, the J gene TRBJ2-2; TRBD2 matches 7 bases. In germline, CDR1 is SGHTA, CDR2 FQGTGA. The CDR3 has 15 amino acids. V dropped 5 bases and J dropped 3; count of bases not matched to a gene: 6. Here the CDR3 reads CASSPTSAHTGELFF. CDR3 bases: TGTGCCAGCAGCCCCACTAGCGCCCACACCGGGGAGCTGTTTTTT. Filled out from reference TRBV7-3 and TRBJ2-2, the complete variable domain reads GAGVSQTPSNKVTEKGKYVELRCDPISGHTALYWYRQSLGQGPEFLIYFQGTGAADDSGLPNDRFFAVRPEGSVSTLKIQRTERGDSAVYLCASSPTSAHTGELFFGEGSRLTVL.

This chain uses TRBV7-3 with TRBJ2-3; 8 bases align to TRBD2. V shed 1 base and J 3 bases; nucleotides not matched to a gene: 3. Per germline, CDR1 SGHTA and CDR2 FQGTGA. This CDR3 comprises 15 residues. The CDR3 DNA sequence: TGTGCCAGCAGCTTAATGAGCGGGAGTACAGATACGCAGTATTTT. It yields the protein CASSLMSGSTDTQYF.